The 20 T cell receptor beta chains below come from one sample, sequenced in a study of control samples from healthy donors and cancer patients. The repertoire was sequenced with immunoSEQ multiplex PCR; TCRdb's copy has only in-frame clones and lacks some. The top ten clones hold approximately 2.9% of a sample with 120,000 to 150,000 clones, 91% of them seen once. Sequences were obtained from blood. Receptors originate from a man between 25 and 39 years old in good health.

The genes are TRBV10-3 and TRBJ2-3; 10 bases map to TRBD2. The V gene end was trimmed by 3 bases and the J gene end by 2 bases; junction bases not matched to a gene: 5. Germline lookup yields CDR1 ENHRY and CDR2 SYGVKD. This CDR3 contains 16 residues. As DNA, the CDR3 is TGTGCCATCAGTGACCTAGCGGGGGCCGACACAGATACGCAGTATTTT. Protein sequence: CAISDLAGADTDTQYF.

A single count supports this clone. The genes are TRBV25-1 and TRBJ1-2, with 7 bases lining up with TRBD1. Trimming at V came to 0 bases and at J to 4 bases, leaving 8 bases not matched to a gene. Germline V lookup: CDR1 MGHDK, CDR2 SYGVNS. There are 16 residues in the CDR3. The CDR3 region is CASSEYIRGRGYGYTF. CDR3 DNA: TGTGCCAGCAGTGAATATATTAGGGGGCGCGGCTATGGCTACACCTTC.

CDR3 in amino acids: CASGPSGGTDTQYF. The CDR3 bases are TGTGCCAGTGGTCCTAGCGGGGGCACAGATACGCAGTATTTT. J is TRBJ2-3 and V is TRBV19; 9 nucleotides line up with TRBD2. Per the germline V gene, CDR1 is LNHDA and CDR2 is SQIVND (reference sequence). There are 14 residues in the CDR3. J lost 1 base, V lost 8 bases, and 4 bases had no gene match. The full variable domain, rest sourced from reference TRBV19 and TRBJ2-3, is DGGITQSPKYLFRKEGQNVTLSCEQNLNHDAMYWYRQDPGQGLRLIYYSQIVNDFQKGDIAEGYSVSREKKESFPLTVTSAQKNPTAFYLCASGPSGGTDTQYFGPGTRLTVL.

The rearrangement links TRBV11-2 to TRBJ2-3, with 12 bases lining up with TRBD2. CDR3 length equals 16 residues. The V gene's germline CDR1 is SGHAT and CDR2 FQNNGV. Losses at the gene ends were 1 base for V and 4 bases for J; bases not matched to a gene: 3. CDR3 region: CASSLGLAGAPDTQYF. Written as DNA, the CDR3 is TGTGCCAGCAGCTTAGGACTAGCGGGGGCACCAGATACGCAGTATTTT.

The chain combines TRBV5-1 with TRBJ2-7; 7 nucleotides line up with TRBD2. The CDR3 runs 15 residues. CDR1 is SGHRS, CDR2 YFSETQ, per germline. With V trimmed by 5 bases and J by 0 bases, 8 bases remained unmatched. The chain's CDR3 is CASRFWRGSSYEQYF. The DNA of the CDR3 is TGCGCCAGCAGGTTCTGGCGGGGGAGCTCCTACGAGCAGTACTTC.

Here the CDR3 DNA reads TGTGCCTGGAGTGGGGACAGGGGGGATGGCTACACCTTC. This translates into CAWSGDRGDGYTF. The chain is built from TRBV30 and TRBJ1-2, with TRBD1 matching 11 bases. This CDR3 region has 13 residues. Germline CDR1 reads GTSNPN; CDR2 reads SVGIG (reference sequence). V gave up 1 base and J gave up 6 bases; unmatched junction bases: 1.

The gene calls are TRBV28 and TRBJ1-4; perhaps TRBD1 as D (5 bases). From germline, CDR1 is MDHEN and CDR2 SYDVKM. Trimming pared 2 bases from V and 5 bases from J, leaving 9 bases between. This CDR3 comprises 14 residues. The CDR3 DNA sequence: TGTGCCAGCAGTTTAGTAGGGGTAAATGAAAAACTGTTTTTT. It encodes CASSLVGVNEKLFF.

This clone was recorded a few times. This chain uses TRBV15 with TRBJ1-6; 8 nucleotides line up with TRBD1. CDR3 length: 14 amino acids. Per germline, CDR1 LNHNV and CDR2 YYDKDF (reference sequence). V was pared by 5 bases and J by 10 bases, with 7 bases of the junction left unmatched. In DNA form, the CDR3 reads TGTGCCACCAGCTCAGGACAGGGATACTCACCCCTCCACTTT. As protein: CATSSGQGYSPLHF.

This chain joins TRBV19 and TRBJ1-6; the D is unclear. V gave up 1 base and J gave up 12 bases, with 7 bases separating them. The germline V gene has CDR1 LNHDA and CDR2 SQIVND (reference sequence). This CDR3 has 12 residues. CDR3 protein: CASSIGGGPLHF. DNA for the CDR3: TGTGCCAGTAGTATAGGAGGTGGACCCCTCCACTTT. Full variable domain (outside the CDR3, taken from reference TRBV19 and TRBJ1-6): DGGITQSPKYLFRKEGQNVTLSCEQNLNHDAMYWYRQDPGQGLRLIYYSQIVNDFQKGDIAEGYSVSREKKESFPLTVTSAQKNPTAFYLCASSIGGGPLHFGNGTRLTVT.

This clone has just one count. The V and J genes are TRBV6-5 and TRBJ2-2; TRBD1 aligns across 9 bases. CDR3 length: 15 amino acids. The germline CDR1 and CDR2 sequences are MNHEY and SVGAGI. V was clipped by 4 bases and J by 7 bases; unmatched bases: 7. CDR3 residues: CASSSDRGYGGELFF. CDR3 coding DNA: TGTGCCAGCAGTTCCGACAGGGGGTACGGCGGGGAGCTGTTTTTT.

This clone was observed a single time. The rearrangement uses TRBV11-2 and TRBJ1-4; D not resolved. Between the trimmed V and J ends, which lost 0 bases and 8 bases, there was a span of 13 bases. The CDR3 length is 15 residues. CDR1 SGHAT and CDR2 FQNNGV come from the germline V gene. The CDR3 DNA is TGTGCCAGCAGCTTAGATTTTGTGGGTGGCGAAAAACTGTTTTTT. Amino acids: CASSLDFVGGEKLFF. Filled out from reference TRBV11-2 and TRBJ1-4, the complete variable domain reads EAGVAQSPRYKIIEKRQSVAFWCNPISGHATLYWYQQILGQGPKLLIQFQNNGVVDDSQLPKDRFSAERLKGVDSTLKIQPAKLEDSAVYLCASSLDFVGGEKLFFGSGTQLSVL.

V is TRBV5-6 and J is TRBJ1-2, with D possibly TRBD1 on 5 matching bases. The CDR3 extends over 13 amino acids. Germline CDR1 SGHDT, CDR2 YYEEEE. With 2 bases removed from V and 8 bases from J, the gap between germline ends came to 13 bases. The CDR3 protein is CASSFGAGRGYTF. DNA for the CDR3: TGTGCCAGCAGCTTTGGGGCAGGGCGCGGCTACACCTTC.

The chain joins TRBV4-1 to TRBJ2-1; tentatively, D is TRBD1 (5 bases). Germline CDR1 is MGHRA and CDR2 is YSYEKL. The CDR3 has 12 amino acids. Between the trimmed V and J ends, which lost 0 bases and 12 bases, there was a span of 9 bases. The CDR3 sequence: CASSQEGRRQFF. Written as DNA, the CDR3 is TGCGCCAGCAGCCAAGAGGGGCGGCGGCAGTTCTTC.

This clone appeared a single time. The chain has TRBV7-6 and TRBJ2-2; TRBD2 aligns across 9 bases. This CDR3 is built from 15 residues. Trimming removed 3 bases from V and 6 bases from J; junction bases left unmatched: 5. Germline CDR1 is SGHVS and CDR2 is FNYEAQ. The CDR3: CASSFGGGAAGELFF. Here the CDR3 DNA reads TGTGCCAGCAGCTTCGGCGGGGGGGCCGCCGGGGAGCTGTTTTTT.

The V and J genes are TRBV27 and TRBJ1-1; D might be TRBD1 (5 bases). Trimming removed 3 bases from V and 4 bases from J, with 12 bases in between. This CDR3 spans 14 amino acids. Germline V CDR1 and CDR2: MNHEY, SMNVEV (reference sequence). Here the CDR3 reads CASSFVAGSTEAFF. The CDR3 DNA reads TGTGCCAGCAGTTTTGTAGCAGGGTCCACTGAAGCTTTCTTT.

The CDR3 region is CASSALQGAGNIQYF. The CDR3 DNA reads as TGTGCCAGCAGCGCGTTACAGGGGGCGGGAAACATTCAGTACTTC. The rearrangement links TRBV5-5 to TRBJ2-4; 9 nucleotides align to TRBD1. This CDR3 spans 15 amino acids. Per the germline V gene, CDR1 is SGHKS and CDR2 is YYEKEE (reference sequence). The V and J ends lost 4 bases and 6 bases, in that order; junction bases with no gene match: 8.

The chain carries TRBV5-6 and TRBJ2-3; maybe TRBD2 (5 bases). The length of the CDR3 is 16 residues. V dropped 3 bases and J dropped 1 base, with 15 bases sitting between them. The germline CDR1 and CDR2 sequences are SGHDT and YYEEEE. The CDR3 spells CASSSSFGLRTDTQYF. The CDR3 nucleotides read TGTGCCAGCAGCTCCTCCTTTGGACTCCGCACAGATACGCAGTATTTT.

The CDR3: CASSLGRTTHTQYF. Here the CDR3 DNA reads TGTGCCAGCAGCTTGGGACGGACTACCCACACCCAGTACTTC. The V gene is TRBV5-6, the J gene TRBJ2-5, with a weak D call TRBD2 (6 bases). The germline gives CDR1 SGHDT, CDR2 YYEEEE. Between the trimmed V and J ends, which lost 0 bases and 8 bases, there was a span of 14 bases. The CDR3 runs to 14 residues.

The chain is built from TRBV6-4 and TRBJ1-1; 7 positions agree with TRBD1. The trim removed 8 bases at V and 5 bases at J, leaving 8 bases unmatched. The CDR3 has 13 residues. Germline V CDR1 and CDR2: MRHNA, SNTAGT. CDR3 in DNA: TGTGCCAGCCGAGGGGGCTCGGGGACTGAAGCTTTCTTT. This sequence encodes CASRGGSGTEAFF.

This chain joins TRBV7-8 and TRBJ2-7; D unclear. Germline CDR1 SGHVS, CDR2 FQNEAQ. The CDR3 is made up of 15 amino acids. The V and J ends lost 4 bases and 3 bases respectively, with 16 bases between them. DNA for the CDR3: TGTGCCAGCAGCTCAGACTTATTCTCCCTCTACGAGCAGTACTTC. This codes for CASSSDLFSLYEQYF.